Presented here are 5 T cell receptor beta chains from one specimen sequenced in a study of T cell responses to AZD1222 COVID-19 vaccine. Data came from immunoSEQ multiplex PCR; TCRdb stores just in-frame clones and leaves some out. The table includes about 100,000 clones, about 88% detected once. The starting material was peripheral blood, obtained on day 0 of AZD1222 vaccination. The receptors originated from an adult in good health.

The chain uses TRBV6-1 and TRBJ2-7; a weak D match, TRBD1 (6 bases). Germline lookup yields CDR1 MNHNS and CDR2 SASEGT. This CDR3 has 15 amino acids. V lost 3 bases to trimming and J lost 0 bases, with 12 bases between them. The CDR3 region has the DNA TGTGCCAGCAGTGATTCGACAGGAAGCTCCTACGAGCAGTACTTC. Translation: CASSDSTGSSYEQYF.

This rearrangement joins TRBV11-3 to TRBJ1-3; D gene uncertain. This CDR3 has 13 amino acids. Deletions cut 5 bases from V and 5 bases from J, with 10 bases between. The germline CDR1 and CDR2 sequences are SGHNT and YENEEA. CDR3 sequence (DNA): TGTGCCAGCAGCGGTGACGGGAGAAACACCATATATTTT. It translates to CASSGDGRNTIYF.

The chain is built from TRBV15 and TRBJ2-7; D gene unclear. This CDR3 comprises 14 residues. V lost 5 bases, J lost 1 base, and 12 bases lay in between. Germline values: CDR1 LNHNV, CDR2 YYDKDF (reference sequence). CDR3 region: CATSLGSESYEQYF. The DNA of the CDR3 is TGTGCCACCAGCCTAGGAAGTGAATCCTACGAGCAGTACTTC.

The gene calls are TRBV30 and TRBJ1-6; D possibly corresponds to TRBD1 (5 bases). V gave up 7 bases and J gave up 10 bases, with 17 bases separating them. Germline loops: CDR1 GTSNPN, CDR2 SVGIG (reference sequence). The CDR3 is 13 amino acids. The CDR3 spells CAFSDILESPLHF. CDR3 DNA sequence: TGTGCCTTCTCGGACATTCTGGAATCACCCCTCCACTTT.

Written as DNA, the CDR3 is TGTGCCAGCAGTTCCCCCCGAAGTTTGGAAGCTTTCTTT. As protein: CASSSPRSLEAFF. The chain carries TRBV6-5 and TRBJ1-1; D unclear. The CDR3 is 13 amino acids. Germline V gives CDR1 MNHEY, CDR2 SVGAGI. Trimming took 4 bases from V and 8 from J, leaving 14 bases between them.